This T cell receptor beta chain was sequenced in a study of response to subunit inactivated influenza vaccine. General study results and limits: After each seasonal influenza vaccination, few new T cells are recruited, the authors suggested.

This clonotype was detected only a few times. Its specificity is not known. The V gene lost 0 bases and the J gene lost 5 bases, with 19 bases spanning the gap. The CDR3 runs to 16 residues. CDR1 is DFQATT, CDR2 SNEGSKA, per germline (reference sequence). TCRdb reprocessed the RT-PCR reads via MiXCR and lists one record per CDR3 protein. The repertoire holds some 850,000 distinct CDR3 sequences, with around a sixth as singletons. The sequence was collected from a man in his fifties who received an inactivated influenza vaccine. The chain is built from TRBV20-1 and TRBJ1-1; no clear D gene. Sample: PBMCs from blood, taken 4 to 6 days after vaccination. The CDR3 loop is CSARDRERVVGTEAFF. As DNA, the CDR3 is TGCAGTGCTAGAGATCGGGAGAGGGTCGTGGGAACTGAAGCTTTCTTT.